Here is one T cell receptor beta chain with its context. The germline V gene has CDR1 MRHNA and CDR2 SNTAGT. V was pared by 0 bases and J by 2 bases, with 13 bases of the junction left unmatched. The CDR3 is 20 residues long. This specimen belongs to a study of stem cell transplantation in POMP-related autoinflammatory disease. Background on the study: Before transplant, CD4+ T cells skewed naive and CD8+ proportions were low.

Clones were sequenced by immunoSEQ multiplex PCR, and TCRdb holds only the in-frame ones, with some missing. The sample lists 25,000 to 40,000 clones, around 88% occurring once. The chain recombines TRBV6-4 with TRBJ2-1; 10 positions match TRBD2. The sequenced sample was CD4+ T cells from PBMCs, obtained before stem cell transplantation. The TCR was taken from a human donor with POMP-related autoinflammation and immune dysregulation (PRAID). The CDR3 here is CASSDSSRSGGPNAYNEQFF. The DNA for the CDR3 is TGTGCCAGCAGTGACTCGAGTCGTAGCGGGGGGCCCAATGCCTACAATGAGCAGTTCTTC.